The 5 T cell receptor beta chains below come from one sample, sequenced in a study of neoadjuvant anti-PD-1 for oral cavity cancer. TCRdb keeps only in-frame clones here, not all; method: immunoSEQ multiplex PCR. The repertoire consists of 60,000 to 75,000 clones, with roughly 80% occurring once and the leading ten covering 2.5% to 3%. The sequenced sample was PBMCs, obtained before nivolumab (anti-PD-1) treatment. The receptors come from a person aged 40 to 85 with oral cavity squamous cell carcinoma.

The chain joins TRBV5-4 to TRBJ2-1; 9 positions match TRBD2. The V gene's germline CDR1 is SGHNT and CDR2 YYREEE (reference sequence). The CDR3 is 15 amino acids. V gave up 0 bases and J gave up 8 bases; unmatched junction bases: 6. The CDR3 region has the DNA TGTGCCAGCAGCTTGGGTAGCGGGAGAGGCGATGAGCAGTTCTTC. Translated: CASSLGSGRGDEQFF.

The J gene is TRBJ2-4, the V gene TRBV7-8, with a tentative D call TRBD2 (5 bases). Germline-derived CDR1 and CDR2 are SGHVS and FQNEAQ. The V end was cut by 0 bases, the J end by 11 bases, with 5 bases between. The length of the CDR3 is 11 residues. The CDR3 bases are TGTGCCAGCAGCTTAGCGGACTTTCAGTACTTC. This gives the protein CASSLADFQYF.

The genes are TRBV15 and TRBJ1-2; 10 bases are a match to TRBD1. There are 15 residues in the CDR3. V was pared by 0 bases and J by 5 bases, with 3 bases of the junction left unmatched. Germline V lookup: CDR1 LNHNV, CDR2 YYDKDF (reference sequence). Here the CDR3 reads CATSREGTGDYGYTF. CDR3 bases: TGTGCCACCAGCAGAGAGGGGACAGGGGATTATGGCTACACCTTC.

The chain couples TRBV7-9 to TRBJ1-6, with TRBD1 identical over 8 bases. This CDR3 comprises 12 residues. Germline CDR1 and CDR2: SEHNR and FQNEAQ (reference sequence). J lost 12 bases, V lost 5 bases, and 3 bases had no gene match. The CDR3 nucleotides are TGTGCCAGCAGCCCACAGGGGGGACCCCTCCACTTT. This translates into CASSPQGGPLHF. Based on the CDR3 plus reference TRBV7-9 and TRBJ1-6, the full variable domain is DTGVSQNPRHKITKRGQNVTFRCDPISEHNRLYWYRQTLGQGPEFLTYFQNEAQLEKSRLLSDRFSAERPKGSFSTLEIQRTEQGDSAMYLCASSPQGGPLHFGNGTRLTVT.

The V gene is TRBV10-2, the J gene TRBJ2-1; D is possibly TRBD2 (6 bases). Germline V gene lookup returns CDR1 WSHSY and CDR2 SAAADI. The V end lost 3 bases, the J end lost 0 bases, and 15 bases lay between the germline ends. The CDR3 has 17 amino acids. The CDR3 region is CASSDTGGVSSYNEQFF. The CDR3 bases are TGCGCCAGCAGTGACACCGGCGGGGTGAGCTCCTACAATGAGCAGTTCTTC.